Given below is one T cell receptor beta chain in context. Antigen: not known. Germline V gene sequence: CDR1 SGHTS, CDR2 YDEGEE. V gave up 4 bases and J gave up 2 bases; unmatched junction bases: 13. The CDR3 length is 18 residues. This specimen belongs to a study of STAT5B mutations in CD4+ large granular lymphocyte leukemia. Study summary: Among healthy controls, a particular HLA allele went with more CDR3 'QG' motifs.

The survey-level immunoSEQ assay was used. Only in-frame clones appear in the TCRdb table, and some are missing; sequencing was by immunoSEQ multiplex PCR. The sample shows 25,000 to 35,000 clones, approximately 74% of them seen only once. Whole-study findings and limits: 8/27 top patient clones versus 2/35 control clones were TRBV06-family. 25% of private leukemic clonotypes occurred rarely in other patients' non-leukemic repertoires.

The sequenced sample was CD4+ T cells from blood buffy coats. This receptor was obtained from a human donor in good health. The rearrangement links TRBV5-8 to TRBJ1-1, with 11 positions matching TRBD1. The CDR3 here is CASSQNFGQGAFNTEAFF. The CDR3 region has the DNA TGTGCCAGCAGCCAAAACTTTGGACAGGGGGCGTTCAACACTGAAGCTTTCTTT.